These 20 T cell receptor beta chains were all obtained from the same sample, sequenced in a study of shared clonotypes between healthy human individuals. Data came from immunoSEQ multiplex PCR; TCRdb stores just in-frame clones and leaves some out. There are 550,000 to 750,000 clones in the sample; about 91% occur only once, and 24% lies in the top ten. The naive CD8 population came from CD45RO-negative cells selected for CCR7, without terminally differentiated effector memory CD45RA+ cells. The sample consisted of naive CD8+ T cells sorted from blood. These receptor sequences come from a man aged 30-40 years in good health.

This rearrangement joins TRBV9 to TRBJ2-2, with 10 nucleotides matching TRBD1. Germline CDR1 reads SGDLS; CDR2 reads YYNGEE. V was pared by 4 bases and J by 3 bases, with 6 bases of the junction left unmatched. The CDR3 is 16 residues long. The CDR3: CASSHDRGLDTGELFF. CDR3 nucleotides: TGTGCCAGCAGCCATGACAGGGGGCTCGACACCGGGGAGCTGTTTTTT.

CDR3 in DNA: TGCGCCAGCACCTTTGGACTACGCACCGGGGAGCTGTTTTTT. Amino acids: CASTFGLRTGELFF. The chain employs TRBV4-3 and TRBJ2-2; D possibly corresponds to TRBD2 (6 bases). CDR1 LGHNA and CDR2 YSLEER come from the germline V gene. V was cut by 7 bases and J by 4 bases, with 13 bases left in between. The CDR3 is made up of 14 amino acids.

This clone was counted between two and nine times. This chain links TRBV27 with TRBJ1-1; D is unclear. Germline lookup yields CDR1 MNHEY and CDR2 SMNVEV (reference sequence). V gave up 3 bases and J gave up 1 base, with 6 bases separating them. The CDR3 is 13 residues long. The CDR3, as DNA: TGTGCCAGCAGTTTTAGTTGGAACACTGAAGCTTTCTTT. Translating it yields CASSFSWNTEAFF.

This chain joins TRBV27 and TRBJ1-5; D is ambiguous. The CDR3 spans 14 residues. Trimming removed 6 bases from V and 3 bases from J, with 12 bases in between. Germline CDR1 is MNHEY and CDR2 is SMNVEV (reference sequence). The CDR3 here is CASSQGPFNQPQHF. The CDR3 coding sequence is TGTGCCAGCAGCCAAGGGCCCTTCAATCAGCCCCAGCATTTT.

V gene TRBV7-8 combines with J gene TRBJ1-5; TRBD1 matches at 11 bases. This CDR3 comprises 16 residues. The V and J ends lost 1 base and 6 bases, in that order; junction bases with no gene match: 5. Germline V lookup: CDR1 SGHVS, CDR2 FQNEAQ. CDR3 protein: CASSLGDRGIGQPQHF. The CDR3 DNA reads as TGTGCCAGCAGCTTAGGGGACAGGGGGATTGGTCAGCCCCAGCATTTT.

This clone was observed a handful of times. The rearrangement uses TRBV7-9 and TRBJ1-1, with a weak D call TRBD1 (6 bases). Trimming took off 5 bases at V and 3 bases at J, with 10 bases between the two ends. This CDR3 is 13 amino acids long. Germline CDR1 and CDR2: SEHNR and FQNEAQ (reference sequence). The CDR3 DNA reads TGTGCCAGCAGCCACCCAGGGGACACTGAAGCTTTCTTT. Protein: CASSHPGDTEAFF.

This clone occurred once. The chain uses TRBV14 and TRBJ2-2; 8 bases match TRBD2. CDR3 length: 16 amino acids. The V gene end was trimmed by 2 bases and the J gene end by 6 bases; junction bases not matched to a gene: 8. Per germline, CDR1 SGHDN and CDR2 FVKESK. This CDR3 reads CASSQPGLGLAGELFF. The CDR3 DNA is TGTGCCAGCAGCCAACCGGGACTAGGTCTTGCCGGGGAGCTGTTTTTT.

The chain carries TRBV7-9 and TRBJ2-7, with 12 bases fitting TRBD2. The V and J ends lost 5 bases and 6 bases, in that order; junction bases with no gene match: 8. The CDR3 contains 15 residues. Germline assignment: CDR1 SEHNR and CDR2 FQNEAQ (reference sequence). CDR3 nucleotide sequence: TGTGCCAGCAGCACACTAGCGGGAGGCGAGGGCGAGCAGTACTTC. This encodes CASSTLAGGEGEQYF. The whole variable domain, filled in from reference TRBV7-9 and TRBJ2-7, reads DTGVSQNPRHKITKRGQNVTFRCDPISEHNRLYWYRQTLGQGPEFLTYFQNEAQLEKSRLLSDRFSAERPKGSFSTLEIQRTEQGDSAMYLCASSTLAGGEGEQYFGPGTRLTVT.

Of note for this clone: One junction end does not reproduce the germline sequence, and a read error may be involved. The genes are TRBV29-1 and TRBJ2-2, with 10 bases that match TRBD2. Germline values: CDR1 SQVTM, CDR2 ANQGSEA. The CDR3 is 16 residues long. The CDR3 region has the DNA TGCAGCATTGAACAGCGGGAGGGCCGTGGTGTCGGGGAGCTGTTTTTT. Protein: CSIEQREGRGVGELFF.

This rearrangement joins TRBV4-3 to TRBJ2-1; TRBD2 matches 13 bases. This CDR3 spans 16 amino acids. Germline-derived CDR1 and CDR2 are LGHNA and YSLEER. Unmatched junction bases numbered 6, after V lost 0 bases and J lost 10 bases. The CDR3 reads CASSQDLGLAGREQFF. The DNA of the CDR3 is TGCGCCAGCAGCCAAGATTTGGGACTAGCGGGAAGAGAGCAGTTCTTC.

The V gene is TRBV19, the J gene TRBJ2-1; D is possibly TRBD2 (5 bases). The CDR3 is 15 amino acids. Per germline, CDR1 LNHDA and CDR2 SQIVND (reference sequence). The V end was cut by 1 base, the J end by 6 bases, with 13 bases between. As DNA, the CDR3 is TGTGCCAGTAGTATAGGTGGGAGCCCCTTCAATGAGCAGTTCTTC. Residues: CASSIGGSPFNEQFF.

This clone came up a few times. The chain has TRBV13 and TRBJ2-1; a weak D match, TRBD1 (6 bases). This CDR3 has 15 residues. V dropped 1 base and J dropped 7 bases, with 14 bases sitting between them. Germline V CDR1 and CDR2: PRHDT, FYEKMQ (reference sequence). CDR3 loop: CASSLEGESWNEQFF. In nucleotides, the CDR3 is TGTGCCAGCAGCTTAGAGGGGGAGTCTTGGAATGAGCAGTTCTTC.

CDR3 DNA: TGTGCCAGCTCACCACGCGGCGGCCCAGGGGATTGGGACACTGAAGCTTTCTTT. Protein sequence: CASSPRGGPGDWDTEAFF. The rearrangement joins TRBV18 to TRBJ1-1; D might be TRBD1 (6 bases). CDR1 and CDR2 from the germline V gene are KGHSH and LQKENI. V lost 1 base to trimming and J lost 3 bases, with 21 bases between them. This CDR3 region has 18 residues.

This chain joins TRBV27 and TRBJ2-3, with TRBD2 as a possible D gene (6 bases). Germline lookup yields CDR1 MNHEY and CDR2 SMNVEV (reference sequence). Trimming cost V 1 base and J 3 bases, with 20 bases left between them. The CDR3 is 18 amino acids. CDR3 nucleotide sequence: TGTGCCAGCAGTTTATACCAACTAGCAGGCGATGGAACAGATACGCAGTATTTT. Translation gives CASSLYQLAGDGTDTQYF.

The chain has TRBV6-6 and TRBJ1-2, with TRBD1 matching 10 bases. With V trimmed by 2 bases and J by 8 bases, 5 bases remained unmatched. Germline CDR1 and CDR2: MNHNY and SVGAGI (reference sequence). The CDR3 totals 14 residues. The CDR3: CASSYADRGSGYTF. The CDR3 DNA reads as TGTGCCAGCAGTTACGCGGACAGGGGGAGCGGCTACACCTTC.

The chain recombines TRBV6-5 with TRBJ1-1; no reliable D call. Trimming stripped 2 bases from V and 5 bases from J, with 15 bases between. The CDR3 has 15 residues. Germline values: CDR1 MNHEY, CDR2 SVGAGI. The DNA for the CDR3 is TGTGCCAGCAGTTACCACAACCTTGCCGTAACTGAAGCTTTCTTT. As protein: CASSYHNLAVTEAFF.

The gene calls are TRBV28 and TRBJ1-5, with D tentatively TRBD1 (6 bases). This CDR3 region has 16 residues. Germline V lookup: CDR1 MDHEN, CDR2 SYDVKM. V lost 3 bases and J 5 bases, leaving 17 bases between the germline ends. The CDR3: CASSFLTPGADQPQHF. CDR3 bases: TGTGCCAGCAGTTTCCTGACCCCAGGGGCCGATCAGCCCCAGCATTTT.

The V gene is TRBV5-1, the J gene TRBJ2-7; 9 bases are shared with TRBD1. The CDR3 spans 15 residues. V dropped 6 bases and J dropped 0; count of bases not matched to a gene: 7. Germline-derived CDR1 and CDR2 are SGHRS and YFSETQ. CDR3 coding DNA: TGCGCCAGCACCCCGGACAGGGGAGACTCCTACGAGCAGTACTTC. This gives the protein CASTPDRGDSYEQYF.

This rearrangement joins TRBV7-9 to TRBJ2-5; maybe TRBD1 (6 bases). Germline CDR1 and CDR2: SEHNR and FQNEAQ (reference sequence). V dropped 1 base and J dropped 2 bases, with 11 bases sitting between them. The CDR3 loop spans 15 amino acids. CDR3 loop: CASSLVKGHQETQYF. The CDR3 coding sequence is TGTGCCAGCAGCTTAGTTAAGGGACATCAAGAGACCCAGTACTTC. Filled out from reference TRBV7-9 and TRBJ2-5, the complete variable domain reads DTGVSQNPRHKITKRGQNVTFRCDPISEHNRLYWYRQTLGQGPEFLTYFQNEAQLEKSRLLSDRFSAERPKGSFSTLEIQRTEQGDSAMYLCASSLVKGHQETQYFGPGTRLLVL.

The rearrangement uses TRBV28 and TRBJ2-7; TRBD1 might be the D (6 bases). V gave up 2 bases and J gave up 5 bases, with 7 bases separating them. Germline CDR1 reads MDHEN; CDR2 reads SYDVKM. This CDR3 has 12 residues. CDR3 nucleotides: TGTGCCAGCAGTTTAGCAGGGGACGAGCAGTACTTC. It specifies CASSLAGDEQYF.